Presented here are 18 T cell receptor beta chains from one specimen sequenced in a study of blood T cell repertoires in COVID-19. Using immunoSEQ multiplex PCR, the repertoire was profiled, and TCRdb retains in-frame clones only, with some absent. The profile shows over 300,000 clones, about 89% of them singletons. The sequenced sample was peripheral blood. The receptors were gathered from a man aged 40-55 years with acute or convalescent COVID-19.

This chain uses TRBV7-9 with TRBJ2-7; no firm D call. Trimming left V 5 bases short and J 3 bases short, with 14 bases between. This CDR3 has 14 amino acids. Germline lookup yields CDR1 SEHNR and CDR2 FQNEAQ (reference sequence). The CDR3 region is CASSPLESYYEQYF. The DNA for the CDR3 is TGTGCCAGCAGCCCTCTAGAGTCATACTACGAGCAGTACTTC.

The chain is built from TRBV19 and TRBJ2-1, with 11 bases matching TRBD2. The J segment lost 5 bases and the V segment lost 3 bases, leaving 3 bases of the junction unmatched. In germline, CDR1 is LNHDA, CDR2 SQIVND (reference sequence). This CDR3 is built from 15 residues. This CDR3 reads CASSITSGRHNEQFF. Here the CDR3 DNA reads TGTGCCAGTAGTATTACTAGCGGGAGACACAATGAGCAGTTCTTC.

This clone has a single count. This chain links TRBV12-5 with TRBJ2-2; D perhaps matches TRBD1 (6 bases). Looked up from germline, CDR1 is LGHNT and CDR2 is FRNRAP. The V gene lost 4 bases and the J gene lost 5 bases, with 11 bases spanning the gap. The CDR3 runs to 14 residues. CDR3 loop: CASGSDSQTGELFF. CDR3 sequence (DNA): TGTGCTAGTGGTTCGGACAGCCAAACCGGGGAGCTGTTTTTT.

This CDR3 is CASSLWGQGSGYTF. The DNA for the CDR3 is TGTGCCAGCAGTTTATGGGGACAAGGCAGTGGCTACACCTTC. The rearrangement links TRBV28 to TRBJ1-2; TRBD1 might be the D (6 bases). The CDR3 has 14 amino acids. The germline V gene has CDR1 MDHEN and CDR2 SYDVKM. The V and J ends lost 0 bases and 7 bases respectively, with 12 bases between them.

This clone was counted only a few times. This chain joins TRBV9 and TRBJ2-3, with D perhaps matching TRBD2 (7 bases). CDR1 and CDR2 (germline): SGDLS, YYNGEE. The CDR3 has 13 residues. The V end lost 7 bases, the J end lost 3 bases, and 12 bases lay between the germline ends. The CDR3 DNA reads TGTGCCAGCGGGGGGGCGCGGACAGATACGCAGTATTTT. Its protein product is CASGGARTDTQYF.

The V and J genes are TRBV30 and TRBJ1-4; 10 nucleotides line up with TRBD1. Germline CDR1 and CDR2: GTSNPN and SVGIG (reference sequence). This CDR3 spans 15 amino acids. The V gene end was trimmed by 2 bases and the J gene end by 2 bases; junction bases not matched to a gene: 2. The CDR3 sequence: CAWSPGQGTNEKLFF. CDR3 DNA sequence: TGTGCCTGGAGTCCGGGACAGGGGACTAATGAAAAACTGTTTTTT.

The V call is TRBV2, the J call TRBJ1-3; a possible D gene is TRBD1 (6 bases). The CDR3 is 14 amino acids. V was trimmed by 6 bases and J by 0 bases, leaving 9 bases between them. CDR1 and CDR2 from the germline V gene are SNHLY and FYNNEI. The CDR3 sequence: CASRGDISGNTIYF. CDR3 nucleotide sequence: TGTGCCAGCAGAGGGGACATCTCTGGAAACACCATATATTTT.

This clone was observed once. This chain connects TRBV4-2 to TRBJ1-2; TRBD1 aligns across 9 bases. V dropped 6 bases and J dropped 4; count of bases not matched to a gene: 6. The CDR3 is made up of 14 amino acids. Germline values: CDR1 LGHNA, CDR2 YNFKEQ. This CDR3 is CASSRTGEGYGYTF. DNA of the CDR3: TGTGCCAGCAGTCGGACAGGGGAGGGCTATGGCTACACCTTC.

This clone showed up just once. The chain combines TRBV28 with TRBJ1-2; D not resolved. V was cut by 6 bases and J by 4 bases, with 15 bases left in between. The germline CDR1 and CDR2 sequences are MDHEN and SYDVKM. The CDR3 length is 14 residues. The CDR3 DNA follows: TGTGCCAGCAGGGACTATGGGAGCTCCTATGGCTACACCTTC. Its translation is CASRDYGSSYGYTF.

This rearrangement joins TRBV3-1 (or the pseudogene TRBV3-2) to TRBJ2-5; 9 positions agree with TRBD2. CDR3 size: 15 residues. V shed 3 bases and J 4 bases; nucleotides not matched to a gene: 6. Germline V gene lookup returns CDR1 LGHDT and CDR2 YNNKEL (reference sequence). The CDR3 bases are TGTGCCAGCAGCCACCCTAGCGGGGTGAGAGAGACCCAGTACTTC. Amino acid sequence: CASSHPSGVRETQYF.

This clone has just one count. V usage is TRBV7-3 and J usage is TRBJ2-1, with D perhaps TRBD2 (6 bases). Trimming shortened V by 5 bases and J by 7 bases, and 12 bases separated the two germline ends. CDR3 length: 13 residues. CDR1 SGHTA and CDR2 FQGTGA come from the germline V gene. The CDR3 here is CASSIGGGNEQFF. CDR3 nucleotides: TGTGCCAGCAGCATCGGCGGAGGGAATGAGCAGTTCTTC.

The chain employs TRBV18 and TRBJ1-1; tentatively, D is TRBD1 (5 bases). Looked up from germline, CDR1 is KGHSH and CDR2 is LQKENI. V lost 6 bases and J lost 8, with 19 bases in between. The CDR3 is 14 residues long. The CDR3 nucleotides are TGTGCCAGCTCCCCGGGGGTAGGAAGACGGGAAGCTTTCTTT. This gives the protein CASSPGVGRREAFF.

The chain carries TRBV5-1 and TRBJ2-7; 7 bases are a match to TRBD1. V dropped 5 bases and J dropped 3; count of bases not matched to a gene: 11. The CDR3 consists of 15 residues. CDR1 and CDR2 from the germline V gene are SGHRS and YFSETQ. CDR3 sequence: CASSPRSQGDYEQYF. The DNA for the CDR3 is TGCGCCAGCAGTCCTCGGTCCCAGGGGGACTACGAGCAGTACTTC.

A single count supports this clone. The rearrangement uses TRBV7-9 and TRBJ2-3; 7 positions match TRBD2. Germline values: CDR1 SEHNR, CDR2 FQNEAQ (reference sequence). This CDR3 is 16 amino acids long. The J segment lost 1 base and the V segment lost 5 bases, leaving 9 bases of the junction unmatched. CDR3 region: CASSRTAGIGTDTQYF. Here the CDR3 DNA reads TGTGCCAGCAGCCGAACAGCGGGAATTGGCACAGATACGCAGTATTTT.

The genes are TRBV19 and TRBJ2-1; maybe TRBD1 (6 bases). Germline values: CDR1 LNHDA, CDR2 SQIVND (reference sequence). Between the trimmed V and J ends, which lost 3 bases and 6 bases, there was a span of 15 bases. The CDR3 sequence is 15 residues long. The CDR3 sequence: CASSIGTREINEQFF. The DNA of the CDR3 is TGTGCCAGTAGTATTGGGACAAGAGAAATCAATGAGCAGTTCTTC.

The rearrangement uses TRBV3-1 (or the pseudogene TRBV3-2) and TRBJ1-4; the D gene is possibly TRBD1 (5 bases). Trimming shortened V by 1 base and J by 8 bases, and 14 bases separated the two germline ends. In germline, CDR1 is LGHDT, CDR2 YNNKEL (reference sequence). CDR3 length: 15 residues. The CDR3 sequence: CASSQGWGGGEKLFF. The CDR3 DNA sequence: TGTGCCAGCAGCCAAGGCTGGGGGGGAGGGGAAAAACTGTTTTTT.

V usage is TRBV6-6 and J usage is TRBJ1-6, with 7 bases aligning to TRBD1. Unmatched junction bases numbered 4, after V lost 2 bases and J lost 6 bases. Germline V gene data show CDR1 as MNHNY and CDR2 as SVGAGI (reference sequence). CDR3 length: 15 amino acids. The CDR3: CASSYGGQFNSPLHF. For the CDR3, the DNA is TGTGCCAGCAGTTACGGGGGACAGTTTAATTCACCCCTCCACTTT.

CDR3 sequence (DNA): TGTGCCAGCAGTCCCCTCAGGGCGGGGACAGGGCACTCTGGGGCCAACGTCCTGACTTTC. This encodes CASSPLRAGTGHSGANVLTF. The chain carries TRBV6-6 and TRBJ2-6; 9 nucleotides align to TRBD1. This CDR3 is built from 20 residues. Germline CDR1 and CDR2: MNHNY and SVGAGI (reference sequence). Trimming removed 5 bases from V and 0 bases from J; junction bases left unmatched: 14.